This entry concerns a single T cell receptor (beta chain). The antigen is unknown. This sample's time point: cycle 4 day 1 (C4D1), after 6 weeks of nivolumab. Every single patient, without exception, relapsed after autologous stem cell transplantation, and brentuximab vedotin exposure varied. Isolation of CD4+ T cells from thawed PBMCs was performed by magnetic negative selection. This record comes from a study of PD-1 blockade in classical Hodgkin lymphoma. Whole-study results and caveats: Baseline TCR diversity was reportedly lower in newly diagnosed patients than in healthy donors. It was reported as lower still in relapsed/refractory patients.

CDR3 size: 13 residues. Trimming took 5 bases from V and 2 from J; bases not matched to a gene: 4. Germline loops: CDR1 SGHRS, CDR2 YFSETQ. Clones were read by immunoSEQ multiplex PCR, and TCRdb kept only the in-frame ones, dropping some. Of fewer than 20,000 clones listed, 60% to 85% are singletons. The chain has TRBV5-1 and TRBJ2-7, with 7 bases that match TRBD2. This TCR was sampled from a human donor with classical Hodgkin lymphoma. The sample in question was CD4+ T cells from blood, obtained before the fourth cycle of nivolumab. CDR3 sequence (DNA): TGCGCCAGCAGTAAGAGCGGGACCTACGAGCAGTACTTC. This translates into CASSKSGTYEQYF. The whole variable domain, remainder taken from reference TRBV5-1 and TRBJ2-7, is KAGVTQTPRYLIKTRGQQVTLSCSPISGHRSVSWYQQTPGQGLQFLFEYFSETQRNKGNFPGRFSGRQFSNSRSEMNVSTLELGDSALYLCASSKSGTYEQYFGPGTRLTVT.